The 9 T cell receptor beta chains below were found in one sample sequenced in a study of beta chain features in type 1 diabetes. cDNA synthesis used the whole RNA isolate, giving expressed TCRB sequences. Generated by immunoSEQ multiplex PCR, the TCRdb table keeps only in-frame clones and is missing some. The sample has just over 450,000 clones; 30% are singletons. The sequenced sample consisted of naive CD4+ T cells from blood. Source of these receptors: a man between 18 and 35 years old in good health.

This chain links TRBV5-1 with TRBJ1-3; D gene uncertain. V was trimmed by 0 bases and J by 4 bases, leaving 5 bases between them. The CDR3 covers 13 residues. Germline V CDR1 and CDR2: SGHRS, YFSETQ. The CDR3, as DNA: TGCGCCAGCAGCTTGGGACAAGGAAACACCATATATTTT. Its translation: CASSLGQGNTIYF.

In its sample, this clone was seen a few times. This chain connects TRBV27 to TRBJ2-1; TRBD2 matches 9 bases. Germline V gene lookup returns CDR1 MNHEY and CDR2 SMNVEV (reference sequence). The ends lost 6 bases at V and 4 bases at J; junction bases unmatched: 7. This CDR3 has 15 amino acids. DNA for the CDR3: TGTGCCAGCAGGAATAGCGGGAGTGAATACAATGAGCAGTTCTTC. Translating gives CASRNSGSEYNEQFF.

The chain links TRBV4-3 to TRBJ1-5, with unresolved D. The V end was cut by 0 bases, the J end by 9 bases, with 9 bases between. The CDR3 has 13 residues. CDR1 is LGHNA and CDR2 is YSLEER in the germline V gene. In nucleotides, the CDR3 is TGCGCCAGCAGCCAAGATCGAGGCGCGCCCCAGCATTTT. Its protein product is CASSQDRGAPQHF.

The genes are TRBV29-1 and TRBJ1-2; D may be TRBD1 (6 bases). V was cut by 3 bases and J by 2 bases, with 16 bases left in between. The CDR3 has 15 amino acids. CDR1 and CDR2 (germline): SQVTM, ANQGSEA. The CDR3 nucleotides read TGCAGCGTTGATGATGGGGCAGGGGCCAACTATGGCTACACCTTC. This codes for CSVDDGAGANYGYTF.

This clone was picked up a small number of times. The chain couples TRBV30 to TRBJ2-7; possibly TRBD1 or TRBD2 for D (5 bases each). The V gene's germline CDR1 is GTSNPN and CDR2 SVGIG (reference sequence). Trimming took 4 bases from V and 2 from J, leaving 9 bases between them. The CDR3 contains 12 residues. CDR3 nucleotides: TGTGCCTGGACTCAGGGACCCTACGAGCAGTACTTC. It translates to CAWTQGPYEQYF.

Only a few counts were recorded for this clone. This chain connects TRBV4-3 to TRBJ2-3; D is possibly TRBD2 (5 bases). Germline V gene data show CDR1 as LGHNA and CDR2 as YSLEER. The CDR3 sequence is 15 residues long. V was shortened by 1 base and J by 0 bases, with 8 bases between the two germline ends. DNA of the CDR3: TGCGCCAGCAGCCAAGTTGCGGGTAGCACAGATACGCAGTATTTT. Translating gives CASSQVAGSTDTQYF.

V gene TRBV4-3 combines with J gene TRBJ2-6; D perhaps matches TRBD1 (6 bases). V was clipped by 6 bases and J by 0 bases, with 18 bases between them. The V gene's germline CDR1 is LGHNA and CDR2 YSLEER. The CDR3 loop spans 18 amino acids. The CDR3 coding sequence is TGCGCCAGCAGTCCCCACCCGGGACACAGCTCTGGGGCCAACGTCCTGACTTTC. It codes for CASSPHPGHSSGANVLTF.

This clone was seen a handful of times. Other DNA sequences in this specimen translate into the identical CDR3. J is TRBJ2-7 and V is TRBV5-4; 10 bases fit TRBD1. Germline V gene data show CDR1 as SGHNT and CDR2 as YYREEE (reference sequence). J was trimmed by 2 bases and V by 4 bases; bases with no gene match: 3. This CDR3 has 14 amino acids. The CDR3 bases are TGTGCCAGCAGCCCGGGACAGGGGCCCTACGAGCAGTACTTC. It specifies CASSPGQGPYEQYF.

V is TRBV23-1 and J is TRBJ2-3; 7 bases line up with TRBD1. TRBV23-1 is labeled an ORF, and its function is uncertain. The CDR3 covers 14 residues. CDR3 sequence: CAYRGLCRTDTQYF. The CDR3 nucleotides read TGCGCGTACAGGGGTCTTTGTCGCACAGATACGCAGTATTTT.